This T cell receptor beta chain was identified during a study of identical twins' blood T cells. Overall study context: About 50 million reads covered roughly 6 alpha-chain and roughly 6 beta-chain libraries.

One entry per CDR3 protein, called by TCRdb with MiXCR from the 5' RACE reads. The table shows hundreds of thousands of distinct CDR3 sequences, with roughly 31% occurring only once. Note on this clonotype: Its specificity is unknown.

The CDR3 consists of 14 residues. Trimming at V came to 5 bases and at J to 11 bases, leaving 6 bases not matched to a gene. Germline CDR1 and CDR2: SEHNR and FQNEAQ (reference sequence). Findings and caveats of the study: Twins reportedly had markedly more similar V usage than unrelated donors, even among out-of-frame TCRbeta clonotypes. Abundant TCRbeta CDR3s overlapped more between twins than with unrelated donors.

The donors were healthy female monozygous twins, three pairs in total. This TCR derives from a woman between 18 and 50 years old in good health. The rearrangement uses TRBV7-9 and TRBJ1-4; 12 bases are a match to TRBD1. Sequenced sample: PBMCs. CDR3 residues: CASSDVGQGAKLFF. CDR3 in DNA: TGTGCCAGCAGCGACGTGGGACAGGGGGCGAAACTGTTTTTT.